This record covers a single T cell receptor (beta chain). Samples came from axillary lymph nodes draining the breast cancer. Germline V lookup: CDR1 LNHDA, CDR2 SQIVND (reference sequence). This CDR3 is built from 16 residues. With 6 bases clipped from V and 0 bases from J, the junction kept 5 bases outside the gene matches. The sample comes from a study of breast tumors, draining lymph nodes, adjacent tissues. TCRdb passed the multiplex PCR reads through MiXCR, listing each CDR3 protein once. This table holds some 200,000 distinct CDR3 sequences, 25% to 40% found once. Sequences were obtained from axillary lymph node tissue. The rearrangement links TRBV19 to TRBJ1-5; 10 nucleotides agree with TRBD1. The clonotype originates from a female donor with breast cancer. Some clones in this sample may be carry-over from other donors' samples. The CDR3 spells CASSRDRGHSNQPQHF. CDR3 DNA: TGTGCCAGTAGCCGGGACAGGGGTCATAGCAATCAGCCCCAGCATTTT. Variable domain in full (rest from reference TRBV19 and TRBJ1-5): DGGITQSPKYLFRKEGQNVTLSCEQNLNHDAMYWYRQDPGQGLRLIYYSQIVNDFQKGDIAEGYSVSREKKESFPLTVTSAQKNPTAFYLCASSRDRGHSNQPQHFGDGTRLSIL.